One sample yielded the 2 T cell receptor beta chains listed below, sequenced in a study of T cell responses to AZD1222 COVID-19 vaccine. This table comes from immunoSEQ multiplex PCR, and its TCRdb copy is limited to in-frame clones, with some not included. The table lists 110,000 to 150,000 clones, under 95% of them singletons, with about 3% in the top ten. Sequences were derived from peripheral blood, sampled on day 0 of AZD1222 vaccination. The receptors originated from an adult in good health.

This chain links TRBV19 with TRBJ2-3; D is ambiguous. V lost 6 bases to trimming and J lost 2 bases, with 12 bases between them. Per germline, CDR1 LNHDA and CDR2 SQIVND (reference sequence). The CDR3 contains 14 residues. The CDR3 spells CASRPGYPTDTQYF. The CDR3 coding sequence is TGTGCCAGTAGGCCTGGTTATCCCACAGATACGCAGTATTTT.

The chain combines TRBV24-1 with TRBJ2-5; weak D call: TRBD2 (5 bases). Trimming left V 3 bases short and J 7 bases short, with 14 bases between. Germline-derived CDR1 and CDR2 are KGHDR and SFDVKD. The CDR3 totals 14 residues. The CDR3 sequence: CATSDRPNRGTQYF. For the CDR3, the DNA is TGTGCCACCAGTGATCGACCAAACCGGGGGACCCAGTACTTC.